This T cell receptor beta chain was captured by sequencing in a study of T cell repertoires in cytomegalovirus infection. Study information: CMV infection and matching HLA type were both indicated by public TCR beta signatures.

This CDR3 region has 16 residues. Germline-derived CDR1 and CDR2 are MDHEN and SYDVKM. The germline V and J ends were trimmed by 6 bases and 0 bases, with 12 bases remaining between them. Whole-study results and caveats: HLA-C-restricted CMV-specific TCR beta clonotypes were dominant in the ex vivo response.

From the reads, TCRdb called clonotypes with MiXCR, one entry per CDR3 protein. The repertoire consists of a few hundred thousand distinct CDR3 sequences, with under 55% occurring once and the leading ten covering about 39%. As to this clonotype: The antigen is unknown.

The rearrangement joins TRBV28 to TRBJ1-6; no firm D call. The TCR sequence derives from a human donor in good health (CMV status not recorded). Some clones in this sample may be carry-over from other donors' samples. Source: cultured PBMCs, taken from culture after CMV antigen stimulation. CDR3 nucleotide sequence: TGTGCCAGCAGGGACGGCGGCGGCTCCTATAATTCACCCCTCCACTTT. This encodes CASRDGGGSYNSPLHF.